Each of the 8 T cell receptor beta chains below was sequenced from the same sample in a study of blood T cells in healthy people across ages. Using a J-beta primer mix together with a sample-barcoded 5' primer, a second PCR was run for roughly 6 to 11 cycles. MiXCR, applied by TCRdb to the 5' RACE reads, yields one record per CDR3 protein. The sample records fewer than 800,000 distinct CDR3 sequences, 49% being singletons. Sequenced: blood. These receptors were obtained from an older woman in good health.

V is TRBV28 and J is TRBJ1-4; weak D call: TRBD1 (6 bases). The CDR3 totals 15 residues. The germline V gene encodes CDR1 MDHEN and CDR2 SYDVKM. Trimming shortened V by 8 bases and J by 0 bases, and 13 bases separated the two germline ends. The CDR3 region has the DNA TGTGCCAGCGTAGAAGGGGGAACAACTAATGAAAAACTGTTTTTT. As protein: CASVEGGTTNEKLFF.

This chain joins TRBV6-6 and TRBJ2-5; D remains unclear. Germline V gene sequence: CDR1 MNHNY, CDR2 SVGAGI (reference sequence). The CDR3 is 13 residues long. V dropped 4 bases and J dropped 2 bases, with 8 bases sitting between them. The CDR3, as DNA: TGTGCCAGCAGTTTCCAGCTACAAGAGACCCAGTACTTC. The encoded protein is CASSFQLQETQYF.

This clonotype was recorded once. This chain uses TRBV4-3 with TRBJ2-7; a possible D gene is TRBD1 (6 bases). Germline V gene data show CDR1 as LGHNA and CDR2 as YSLEER. The CDR3 is made up of 15 amino acids. V dropped 1 base and J dropped 0 bases, with 10 bases sitting between them. The CDR3 DNA reads TGCGCCAGCAGCCAAGCCAGGGACAACTCCTACGAGCAGTACTTC. Protein: CASSQARDNSYEQYF.

As for this clonotype: A much larger clonotype is one base distant, so this may be a read error. The rearrangement joins TRBV20-1 to TRBJ2-1; D may be TRBD2 (5 bases). Germline loops: CDR1 DFQATT, CDR2 SNEGSKA (reference sequence). V lost 4 bases and J 9 bases, leaving 16 bases between the germline ends. The CDR3 loop spans 13 amino acids. The CDR3 sequence: CSAKGAEKGEQFF. The CDR3, as DNA: TGCAGTGCTAAGGGAGCTGAGAAGGGTGAGCAGTTCTTC.

Of note for this clonotype: Being one base from a much bigger clone, this may be a read error. The rearrangement links TRBV9 to TRBJ2-5; 11 positions agree with TRBD1. The DNA end is more similar to TRBJ2-7, so the J call may be wrong. Per germline, CDR1 SGDLS and CDR2 YYNGEE. The CDR3 totals 14 residues. The CDR3 loop is CASSVGTGGCEQYF. CDR3 coding DNA: TGTGCCAGCAGCGTAGGGACAGGGGGCTGCGAGCAGTACTTC.

This clonotype was seen just once. The J gene is TRBJ2-7, the V gene TRBV12-3 or TRBV12-4; 7 nucleotides match TRBD2. The J call is doubtful: the DNA matches TRBJ2-4 better. This CDR3 has 14 amino acids. The CDR3 DNA sequence: TGTGCCAGCAGATATGGGCGGGGGAAAAACATTCAGTACTTC. It yields the protein CASRYGRGKNIQYF.

This chain connects TRBV15 to TRBJ2-3, with 8 bases that match TRBD2. The CDR3 spans 18 residues. V dropped 4 bases and J dropped 0; count of bases not matched to a gene: 12. In germline, CDR1 is LNHNV, CDR2 YYDKDF (reference sequence). CDR3 DNA sequence: TGTGCCACCAGCACGAGAGTAAGCGGGAGTCTTAGCACAGATACGCAGTATTTT. It is translated as CATSTRVSGSLSTDTQYF. Supplemented by reference TRBV15 and TRBJ2-3, the full variable domain reads DAMVIQNPRYQVTQFGKPVTLSCSQTLNHNVMYWYQQKSSQAPKLLFHYYDKDFNNEADTPDNFQSRRPNTSFCFLDIRSPGLGDTAMYLCATSTRVSGSLSTDTQYFGPGTRLTVL.

The chain is built from TRBV6-6 and TRBJ2-7, with TRBD2 as a possible D gene (5 bases). Matching the DNA end better, TRBJ2-5 makes the J call doubtful. The CDR3 totals 17 residues. The germline gives CDR1 MNHNY, CDR2 SVGAGI (reference sequence). CDR3 sequence (DNA): TGTGCCAGCAGTTACTTATCGGGGAACCCCCCGGAGGAGACCCAGTACTTC. Translated, it gives CASSYLSGNPPEETQYF.